Shown below are 27 T cell receptor beta chains from a single sample sequenced in a study of CD8+CD57+ T cells in acquired aplastic anemia. Patients included in sequencing had previously demonstrated CD8+CD57+ cell expansion by flow cytometry. CDR3 and TCR beta VDJ profiling relied on a genomic DNA template. MiXCR was run by TCRdb on the reads, yielding one entry per CDR3 protein. The sample contains around 430,000 distinct CDR3 sequences, around 30% of which appear only once. Material: sorted CD4+, CD8+, or CD8+CD57+ T cells (not recorded which) from PBMCs. These receptors originate from a human donor with aplastic anemia.

Details on this clonotype: Being one base from a much bigger clone, this may be a read error. This chain uses TRBV20-1 with TRBJ1-5; no firm D call. The V gene lost 5 bases and the J gene lost 1 base, with 9 bases spanning the gap. Germline V lookup: CDR1 DFQATT, CDR2 SNEGSKA (reference sequence). The CDR3 covers 13 residues. The CDR3 DNA is TGCAGTGCTGTGGAGGACAGCAATCAGCCCCAGCATTTT. This encodes CSAVEDSNQPQHF.

The chain links TRBV27 to TRBJ1-1, with TRBD1 as a possible D gene (5 bases). The V end was cut by 10 bases, the J end by 4 bases, with 16 bases between. Germline loops: CDR1 MNHEY, CDR2 SMNVEV (reference sequence). There are 13 residues in the CDR3. The CDR3 nucleotides read TGTGCCACTGCGTGGGGCTTGGGCACTGAAGCTTTCTTT. It yields the protein CATAWGLGTEAFF.

Notes on this clonotype: A much larger clone sits a single nucleotide away, making a read error possible. This chain connects TRBV7-2 to TRBJ1-2; D uncertain. The CDR3 contains 14 residues. The germline gives CDR1 SGHTA, CDR2 FQGNSA. With 2 bases removed from V and 7 bases from J, the gap between germline ends came to 14 bases. The CDR3 spells CASSLPSFVSGYTF. In nucleotides, the CDR3 is TGTGCCAGCAGCTTACCGTCCTTTGTCAGTGGCTACACCTTC.

With respect to this clonotype: A much larger clone lies a single base off, so this may be a read error. This chain joins TRBV5-5 and TRBJ1-6; D unclear. CDR3 length: 14 amino acids. From germline, CDR1 is SGHKS and CDR2 YYEKEE (reference sequence). The CDR3 sequence: CASSLWPVNSLLHF. The DNA of the CDR3 is TGTGCCAGCAGCTTGTGGCCGGTCAATTCACTCCTCCACTTT.

The J gene is TRBJ1-1, the V gene TRBV2, with D possibly TRBD1 on 5 matching bases. The CDR3 is 14 amino acids. V lost 6 bases and J lost 7, with 18 bases in between. Germline CDR1 reads SNHLY; CDR2 reads FYNNEI. DNA for the CDR3: TGTGCCAGCAGCGAGCGGGCGGGGCGAGGTGAAGCTTTCTTT. Its translation is CASSERAGRGEAFF.

The chain has TRBV5-1 and TRBJ2-7; D unclear. The CDR3 contains 14 residues. The germline V gene has CDR1 SGHRS and CDR2 YFSETQ. Trimming cost V 0 bases and J 5 bases, with 12 bases left between them. The DNA for the CDR3 is TGCGCCAGCAGCTTGGCCGAGGATGGGCACGAGCAGTACTTC. Residues: CASSLAEDGHEQYF.

The J gene is TRBJ2-7, the V gene TRBV20-1; D not certain. Trimming left V 1 base short and J 6 bases short, with 16 bases between. Germline loops: CDR1 DFQATT, CDR2 SNEGSKA (reference sequence). The CDR3 spans 14 residues. The CDR3 here is CSARGLPSPLEQYF. The CDR3, as DNA: TGCAGTGCTAGAGGACTCCCGAGCCCCCTCGAGCAGTACTTC.

V and J are TRBV2 and TRBJ2-3, with a tentative D call TRBD2 (5 bases). CDR1 is SNHLY, CDR2 FYNNEI, per germline. The V end was cut by 1 base, the J end by 6 bases, with 11 bases between. The CDR3 is made up of 14 amino acids. CDR3 loop: CASSEEAGADTQYF. CDR3 nucleotide sequence: TGTGCCAGCAGTGAAGAGGCGGGTGCGGATACGCAGTATTTT. The full variable domain, its missing parts supplied by reference TRBV2 and TRBJ2-3, is EPEVTQTPSHQVTQMGQEVILRCVPISNHLYFYWYRQILGQKVEFLVSFYNNEISEKSEIFDDQFSVERPDGSNFTLKIRSTKLEDSAMYFCASSEEAGADTQYFGPGTRLTVL.

J is TRBJ2-1 and V is TRBV12-5, with D unclear. The CDR3 runs to 14 residues. Trimming shortened V by 0 bases and J by 10 bases, and 13 bases separated the two germline ends. Germline V gives CDR1 LGHNT, CDR2 FRNRAP. This CDR3 is CASGLVLLGSEQFF. CDR3 DNA: TGTGCTAGTGGTTTGGTACTGTTAGGGTCCGAGCAGTTCTTC.

A note on this clonotype: No conserved phenylalanine or tryptophan is present at the end of the CDR3, so a read error is the likely explanation. Because the CDR3's place on the DNA is in doubt, the DNA is left out and the CDR3 is given as listed by TCRdb. The rearrangement joins TRBV10-3 to TRBJ1-5; the table calls TRBD1, which could not be checked here. From its first to its last residue, the CDR3 has 18 amino acids. Germline lookup yields CDR1 ENHRY and CDR2 SYGVKD. The CDR3 here is CAISVPGQPSYSNQPQLS.

This clonotype was seen a few times. The rearrangement joins TRBV5-8 to TRBJ1-6; D call uncertain. The germline V gene encodes CDR1 SGHTS and CDR2 YDEGEE. V was pared by 1 base and J by 11 bases, with 13 bases between. This CDR3 region has 14 residues. The CDR3 region has the DNA TGTGCCAGCAGCTTGAGTTTTTCCGGGACACCCCTCCACTTT. Translation: CASSLSFSGTPLHF.

This chain connects TRBV6-2 or TRBV6-3 to TRBJ1-3; no definite D call. Per germline, CDR1 MNHEY and CDR2 SVGEGT. CDR3 length: 15 amino acids. Deletions cut 2 bases from V and 2 bases from J, with 10 bases between. In DNA, the CDR3 is TGTGCCAGCAGTTACGCTACGAGGACTGGAAACACCATATATTTT. Amino acids: CASSYATRTGNTIYF.

The V call is TRBV2, the J call TRBJ1-2, with 10 nucleotides matching TRBD1. The V segment lost 6 bases and the J segment 5 bases; nucleotides outside the gene matches: 9. Looked up from germline, CDR1 is SNHLY and CDR2 is FYNNEI. This CDR3 is 15 amino acids long. The CDR3 region has the DNA TGTGCCAGCAGACCCGCCGGGACAGGGGCTTATGGCTACACCTTC. Its protein product is CASRPAGTGAYGYTF.

This clonotype was detected ten times or more. The chain couples TRBV7-9 to TRBJ1-6; no firm D call. This CDR3 contains 15 residues. Germline CDR1 reads SEHNR; CDR2 reads FQNEAQ (reference sequence). V dropped 5 bases and J dropped 7 bases, with 15 bases sitting between them. CDR3 DNA: TGTGCCAGCAGCCCCCGAGTGGGGTGGAATTCACCCCTCCACTTT. It translates to CASSPRVGWNSPLHF. Full variable domain (remainder filled in from reference TRBV7-9 and TRBJ1-6): DTGVSQNPRHKITKRGQNVTFRCDPISEHNRLYWYRQTLGQGPEFLTYFQNEAQLEKSRLLSDRFSAERPKGSFSTLEIQRTEQGDSAMYLCASSPRVGWNSPLHFGNGTRLTVT.

The chain links TRBV29-1 to TRBJ1-4, with 7 bases lining up with TRBD1. The CDR3 length is 11 residues. In germline, CDR1 is SQVTM, CDR2 ANQGSEA. V lost 6 bases and J lost 6; bases outside the gene matches: 1. The CDR3 sequence: CSVQGDEKLFF. DNA for the CDR3: TGCAGCGTCCAGGGGGATGAAAAACTGTTTTTT.

This clonotype was seen many times. This rearrangement joins TRBV29-1 to TRBJ1-1; weak D call: TRBD1 (6 bases). The CDR3 covers 12 residues. Trimming cost V 5 bases and J 6 bases, with 13 bases left between them. Germline V lookup: CDR1 SQVTM, CDR2 ANQGSEA. CDR3 sequence: CSVKTGPPEAFF. CDR3 nucleotide sequence: TGCAGCGTTAAGACAGGACCGCCTGAAGCTTTCTTT.

The chain has TRBV6-1 and TRBJ2-3; TRBD2 matches at 7 bases. There are 15 residues in the CDR3. CDR1 is MNHNS, CDR2 SASEGT, per germline. Unmatched junction bases numbered 5, after V lost 4 bases and J lost 1 base. The DNA for the CDR3 is TGTGCCAGCAGTGCTGCTAGCGGCGGCACAGATACGCAGTATTTT. It specifies CASSAASGGTDTQYF.

This chain's CDR3 is CASSTSRTANTEAFF. The CDR3 nucleotides are TGTGCCAGTAGTACCTCCCGGACGGCGAACACTGAAGCTTTCTTT. This chain uses TRBV19 with TRBJ1-1; D not resolved. CDR3 length equals 15 residues. With 4 bases removed from V and 1 base from J, the gap between germline ends came to 13 bases. CDR1 and CDR2 (germline): LNHDA, SQIVND (reference sequence).

This clonotype occurred a few times. The chain links TRBV24-1 to TRBJ2-1; the match to TRBD2 covers 8 bases. V trimming: 12 bases; J trimming: 8 bases; junction bases outside the gene matches: 11. The CDR3 consists of 13 residues. CDR1 and CDR2 (germline): KGHDR, SFDVKD. The CDR3 spells CAAREGGRDEQFF. The DNA for the CDR3 is TGTGCCGCTCGGGAGGGGGGCAGGGATGAGCAGTTCTTC.

CDR3 nucleotides: TGTGCCGCAGGTGTAGGGGCGATGAACACTGAAGCTTTCTTT. Translating gives CAAGVGAMNTEAFF. This chain joins TRBV25-1 and TRBJ1-1; possible D gene TRBD1, 5 bases. CDR3 length: 14 residues. The V and J ends lost 11 bases and 0 bases respectively, with 16 bases between them. Germline V gives CDR1 MGHDK, CDR2 SYGVNS.

This clonotype was found a few times. The rearrangement uses TRBV30 and TRBJ1-2; D is undetermined. The V end lost 7 bases, the J end lost 8 bases, and 17 bases lay between the germline ends. The V gene's germline CDR1 is GTSNPN and CDR2 SVGIG (reference sequence). CDR3 length equals 12 residues. CDR3 bases: TGTGCCTCCCCTGCGAGGCTAAGCGGCTACACCTTC. It translates to CASPARLSGYTF.

CDR3 protein: CASSRTTPEINTGELFF. The CDR3 bases are TGTGCCAGCAGCCGGACCACCCCCGAAATTAACACCGGGGAGCTGTTTTTT. The chain combines TRBV9 with TRBJ2-2, with D uncertain. Trimming removed 4 bases at V and 2 bases at J, with 18 bases between. This CDR3 spans 17 amino acids. CDR1 and CDR2 (germline): SGDLS, YYNGEE. Looking up the rest from reference TRBV9 and TRBJ2-2 gives the full variable domain: DSGVTQTPKHLITATGQRVTLRCSPRSGDLSVYWYQQSLDQGLQFLIQYYNGEERAKGNILERFSAQQFPDLHSELNLSSLELGDSALYFCASSRTTPEINTGELFFGEGSRLTVL.

This chain joins TRBV4-1 and TRBJ2-7; 9 nucleotides match TRBD1. The CDR3 contains 16 residues. CDR1 and CDR2 (germline): MGHRA, YSYEKL. Unmatched junction bases numbered 7, after V lost 1 base and J lost 3 bases. The CDR3: CASSQAITGGLYEQYF. Here the CDR3 DNA reads TGCGCCAGCAGCCAAGCTATCACAGGGGGCCTCTACGAGCAGTACTTC.

The table lists this clonotype with many counts. The J gene is TRBJ2-7, the V gene TRBV10-1, with D possibly TRBD2 on 5 matching bases. Looked up from germline, CDR1 is WNHNN and CDR2 is SYGVQD (reference sequence). The CDR3 runs to 15 residues. Trimming left V 8 bases short and J 2 bases short, with 19 bases between. CDR3 nucleotides: TGCGCCAGCGCCCGCGGGCGGGCGTTAACCTACGAGCAGTACTTC. It is translated as CASARGRALTYEQYF.

The chain links TRBV20-1 to TRBJ2-7; TRBD1 aligns across 10 bases. V lost 0 bases and J lost 2; bases outside the gene matches: 7. Germline lookup yields CDR1 DFQATT and CDR2 SNEGSKA (reference sequence). This CDR3 is 16 amino acids long. CDR3 nucleotides: TGCAGTGCTAGAGACCAGACAGGGGGCGAGACCTACGAGCAGTACTTC. It is translated as CSARDQTGGETYEQYF.

The chain carries TRBV2 and TRBJ2-1; 9 bases align to TRBD2. The J call is uncertain, as TRBJ2-5 better fits the DNA end. Germline values: CDR1 SNHLY, CDR2 FYNNEI. The CDR3 contains 15 residues. This CDR3 is CASSGVAGGQETQYF. CDR3 bases: TGTGCCAGCAGTGGCGTGGCGGGGGGGCAAGAGACCCAGTACTTC.

The sample holds many counts of this clonotype. In DNA form, the CDR3 reads TGCAGTGTCACACGGGGTATGATTGAAGCTTTCTTT. This gives the protein CSVTRGMIEAFF. The chain recombines TRBV20-1 with TRBJ1-1; D is unresolved. From germline, CDR1 is DFQATT and CDR2 SNEGSKA (reference sequence). V shed 7 bases and J shed 7 bases, with 16 bases lying between them. The CDR3 consists of 12 residues.